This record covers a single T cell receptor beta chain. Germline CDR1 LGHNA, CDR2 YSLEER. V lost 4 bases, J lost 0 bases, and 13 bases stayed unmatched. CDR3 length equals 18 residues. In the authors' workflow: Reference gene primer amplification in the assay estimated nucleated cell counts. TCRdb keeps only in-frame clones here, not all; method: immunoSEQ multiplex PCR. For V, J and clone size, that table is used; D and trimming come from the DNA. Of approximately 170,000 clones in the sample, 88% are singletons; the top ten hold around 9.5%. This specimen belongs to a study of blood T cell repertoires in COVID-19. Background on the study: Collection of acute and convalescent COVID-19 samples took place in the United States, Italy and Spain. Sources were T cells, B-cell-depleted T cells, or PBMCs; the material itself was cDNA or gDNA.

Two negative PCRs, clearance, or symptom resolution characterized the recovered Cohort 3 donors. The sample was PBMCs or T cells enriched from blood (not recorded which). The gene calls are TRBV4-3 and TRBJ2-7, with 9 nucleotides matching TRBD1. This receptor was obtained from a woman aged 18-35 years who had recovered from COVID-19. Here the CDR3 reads CASSRELDRGYPSYEQYF. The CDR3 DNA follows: TGCGCCAGCAGCCGGGAACTGGACAGGGGCTACCCCTCCTACGAGCAGTACTTC.